This TCR beta chain was retrieved from a study of blood T cell repertoires in COVID-19. V was clipped by 6 bases and J by 4 bases, with 16 bases between them. This CDR3 contains 15 residues. CDR1 MDHEN and CDR2 SYDVKM come from the germline V gene. Measured with immunoSEQ multiplex PCR; TCRdb has only the in-frame clones, and not every one. The data hold around 46,000 clones, with more than 85% observed a single time. This clone was seen just once. The sample taken for sequencing was peripheral blood. This sequence joins TRBV28 and TRBJ1-5; tentatively, D is TRBD1 (6 bases). The clonotype was recovered from a man aged 35-49 years with active COVID-19. The DNA of the CDR3 is TGTGCCAGCAGAGGGCAGGGGTCGGGAAATCAGCCCCAGCATTTT. It encodes CASRGQGSGNQPQHF.